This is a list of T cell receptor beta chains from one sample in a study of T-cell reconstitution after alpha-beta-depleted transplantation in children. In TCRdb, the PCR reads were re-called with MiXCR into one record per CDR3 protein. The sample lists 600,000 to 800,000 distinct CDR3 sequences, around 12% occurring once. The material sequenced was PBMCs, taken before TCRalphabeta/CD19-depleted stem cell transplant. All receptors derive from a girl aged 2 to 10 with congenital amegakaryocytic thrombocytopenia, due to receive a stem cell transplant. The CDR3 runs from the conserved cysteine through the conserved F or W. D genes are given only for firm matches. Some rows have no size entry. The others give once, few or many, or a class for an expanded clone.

cdr3_aa: CASSSPGLAGDEQFF; cdr3_nt: TGTGCCAGCAGCTCCCCGGGACTAGCGGGAGATGAGCAGTTCTTC; j_call: TRBJ2-1; clone_size: few; d_call: TRBD2; v_call: TRBV7-9
cdr3_aa: CASRQRAPSTDTQYF; cdr3_nt: TGCGCCAGCCGTCAACGGGCACCTAGCACAGATACGCAGTATTTT; j_call: TRBJ2-3; clone_size: few; d_call: NA; v_call: TRBV5-1
cdr3_aa: CASSEALGQRQGGTGELFF; cdr3_nt: TGTGCCAGCAGTGAAGCGCTAGGCCAAAGACAGGGCGGGACCGGGGAGCTGTTTTTT; j_call: TRBJ2-2; clone_size: NA; d_call: TRBD1; v_call: TRBV2
cdr3_aa: CASSSQWFPLSEQYF; cdr3_nt: TGTGCCAGCAGCTCCCAATGGTTCCCCCTCTCCGAGCAGTACTTC; j_call: TRBJ2-7; clone_size: few; d_call: NA; v_call: TRBV7-9
cdr3_aa: CASSYSAGRDEPQHF; cdr3_nt: TGTGCCAGCAGTTATTCGGCAGGGAGGGATGAGCCCCAGCATTTT; j_call: TRBJ1-5; clone_size: many; d_call: NA; v_call: TRBV6-2/TRBV6-3
cdr3_aa: CASSFTGSTYGYTF; cdr3_nt: TGTGCCAGCAGCTTTACAGGGAGTACGTATGGCTACACCTTC; j_call: TRBJ1-2; clone_size: many; d_call: NA; v_call: TRBV5-8
cdr3_aa: CASSFSPDLYNEQFF; cdr3_nt: TGTGCCAGCAGCTTTTCCCCTGACCTCTACAATGAGCAGTTCTTC; j_call: TRBJ2-1; clone_size: many; d_call: NA; v_call: TRBV7-9
cdr3_aa: CASSQEDRGELGGYTF; cdr3_nt: TGTGCCAGCAGCCAAGAGGACAGGGGAGAGCTCGGTGGCTACACCTTC; j_call: TRBJ1-2; clone_size: few; d_call: TRBD1; v_call: TRBV3-1
cdr3_aa: CSVWGTHTDTQYF; cdr3_nt: TGCAGCGTGTGGGGGACCCACACAGATACGCAGTATTTT; j_call: TRBJ2-3; clone_size: few; d_call: NA; v_call: TRBV20-1
cdr3_aa: CATSDLSPALEVDEQFF; cdr3_nt: TGTGCCACCAGTGATTTGTCTCCGGCCTTAGAGGTCGATGAGCAGTTCTTC; j_call: TRBJ2-1; clone_size: few; d_call: NA; v_call: TRBV24-1
cdr3_aa: CSARDLRASKHGPDTQYF; cdr3_nt: TGCAGTGCTAGAGATCTTCGGGCTAGTAAGCATGGGCCAGATACGCAGTATTTT; j_call: TRBJ2-3; clone_size: many; d_call: NA; v_call: TRBV20-1
cdr3_aa: CASSLAAARRTDTQYF; cdr3_nt: TGTGCCAGCAGCTTAGCGGCTGCGAGACGCACAGATACGCAGTATTTT; j_call: TRBJ2-3; clone_size: NA; d_call: NA; v_call: TRBV7-2
cdr3_aa: CATSRDSHEKLFF; cdr3_nt: TGTGCCACCAGCCGGGACAGCCATGAAAAACTGTTTTTT; j_call: TRBJ1-4; clone_size: many; d_call: TRBD1; v_call: TRBV15
cdr3_aa: CASSLSVTREPTGELFF; cdr3_nt: TGTGCCAGCAGCTTATCCGTTACGCGGGAACCCACCGGGGAGCTGTTTTTT; j_call: TRBJ2-2; clone_size: few; d_call: NA; v_call: TRBV7-6
cdr3_aa: CASSLEAGLYNEQFF; cdr3_nt: TGTGCCAGCAGCTTGGAAGCGGGCCTATACAATGAGCAGTTCTTC; j_call: TRBJ2-1; clone_size: many; d_call: NA; v_call: TRBV7-2
cdr3_aa: CASSLGRSVLHF; cdr3_nt: TGTGCCAGCAGTTTAGGGCGCAGCGTGCTCCACTTT; j_call: TRBJ1-6; clone_size: many; d_call: NA; v_call: TRBV28
cdr3_aa: CASSQMTTSGDYNEQFF; cdr3_nt: TGTGCCAGCAGCCAAATGACAACTAGCGGGGATTACAATGAGCAGTTCTTC; j_call: TRBJ2-1; clone_size: NA; d_call: TRBD2; v_call: TRBV5-5
cdr3_aa: CASSLFRREQFF; cdr3_nt: TGTGCCAGCAGCTTGTTCCGTAGAGAGCAGTTCTTC; j_call: TRBJ2-1; clone_size: few; d_call: NA; v_call: TRBV7-8
cdr3_aa: CALSGWETQYF; cdr3_nt: TGTGCCCTGTCGGGCTGGGAGACCCAGTACTTC; j_call: TRBJ2-5; clone_size: few; d_call: NA; v_call: TRBV12-3/TRBV12-4
cdr3_aa: CASSSGLAGGNEQFF; cdr3_nt: TGTGCCAGCAGTTCCGGACTAGCGGGAGGAAATGAGCAGTTCTTC; j_call: TRBJ2-1; clone_size: many; d_call: TRBD2; v_call: TRBV12-3/TRBV12-4
cdr3_aa: CSARTRNTEAFF; cdr3_nt: TGCAGTGCTAGGACACGGAACACTGAAGCTTTCTTT; j_call: TRBJ1-1; clone_size: many; d_call: NA; v_call: TRBV20-1
cdr3_aa: CASSSPPPSELHETQYF; cdr3_nt: TGCGCCAGCAGCTCGCCCCCCCCTAGCGAACTACACGAGACCCAGTACTTC; j_call: TRBJ2-5; clone_size: many; d_call: NA; v_call: TRBV5-1
cdr3_aa: CATSRVSGGGNEQFF; cdr3_nt: TGTGCCACCAGCAGAGTAAGCGGTGGCGGAAATGAGCAGTTCTTC; j_call: TRBJ2-1; clone_size: few; d_call: NA; v_call: TRBV15
cdr3_aa: CSARAPHTQYF; cdr3_nt: TGCAGTGCTAGAGCACCACATACGCAGTATTTT; j_call: TRBJ2-3; clone_size: many; d_call: NA; v_call: TRBV20-1
cdr3_aa: CASRRLAGSQETQYF; cdr3_nt: TGTGCCAGCAGGCGACTAGCGGGATCCCAAGAGACCCAGTACTTC; j_call: TRBJ2-5; clone_size: many; d_call: TRBD2; v_call: TRBV12-3/TRBV12-4
cdr3_aa: CAISESGFQYF; cdr3_nt: TGTGCCATCAGTGAGTCGGGATTTCAGTACTTC; j_call: TRBJ2-7; clone_size: many; d_call: NA; v_call: TRBV10-3